This T cell receptor beta chain was documented in a study of T cells in Graves' hyperthyroidism and ophthalmopathy. Notes on the study in general: Ophthalmopathy stood apart from stable hyperthyroidism in a 13 V-J model. Progression to ophthalmopathy was predicted a median of 6.5 months early.

In patients aged 18 to 65, hyperthyroidism was newly diagnosed, with duration under 2 months. It was uncontrolled infection, other autoimmune disease, pregnancy or lactation that excluded patients. This clonotype was counted ten times or more. Its antigen is unknown. V lost 5 bases to trimming and J lost 5 bases, with 12 bases between them. This CDR3 contains 13 residues. From germline, CDR1 is LNHDA and CDR2 SQIVND (reference sequence). TCR beta CDR3 regions were amplified from RNA transcripts. The TCR CDR3 was amplified in a first-round RT-PCR using the HTBI primer set. TCRdb processed the multiplex PCR reads anew with MiXCR; each CDR3 protein has one entry. The table lists around 760,000 distinct CDR3 sequences, approximately 36% of them singletons.

The chain joins TRBV19 to TRBJ1-1; weak D call: TRBD1 (5 bases). The sequenced material came from blood. The clonotype originates from a woman aged 40-49 years with Graves' hyperthyroidism. In DNA, the CDR3 is TGTGCCAGTAGTTCCACAGGTAGGACTGAAGCTTTCTTT. Translated, it gives CASSSTGRTEAFF. The entire variable domain, with the rest obtained from reference TRBV19 and TRBJ1-1, is as follows: DGGITQSPKYLFRKEGQNVTLSCEQNLNHDAMYWYRQDPGQGLRLIYYSQIVNDFQKGDIAEGYSVSREKKESFPLTVTSAQKNPTAFYLCASSSTGRTEAFFGQGTRLTVV.